This T cell receptor (beta chain) appears in the sequencing data of a study of tumor and adjacent non-tumor tissue in lung cancer. Concerning this clonotype: What it recognizes is unknown.

Whole-study results and caveats: Tumor repertoires had a smaller top 100 clone share than normal lung. Tumor tissue had significantly higher TCR diversity than normal lung.

The template was RNA from unsorted bulk tissue. Donors were chemotherapy-naive, newly diagnosed lung cancer surgical patients in China, August–late 2014. Germline V gene sequence: CDR1 DFQATT, CDR2 SNEGSKA (reference sequence). Trimming pared 7 bases from V and 2 bases from J, leaving 14 bases between. The CDR3 loop spans 13 amino acids. Three rounds of nested PCR, following a modified ARM-PCR protocol, produced the TCRbeta library. In TCRdb, the multiplex PCR reads were re-called with MiXCR into one record per CDR3 protein. The table has some 120,000 distinct CDR3 sequences, about 66% seen once. This receptor was obtained from a man aged 25-40 years with non-small cell lung cancer. The V and J genes are TRBV20-1 and TRBJ1-1; D is ambiguous. Sequences were obtained from lung tumor tissue. In DNA form, the CDR3 reads TGCAGTGTTAGCCCCGAGACTAACACTGAAGCTTTCTTT. Residues: CSVSPETNTEAFF.